The 21 T cell receptor beta chains below come from one sample, sequenced in a study of blood T cell repertoires in COVID-19 (dated by TCRdb to about 2020). The library was obtained by the immunoSEQ multiplex PCR assay. TCRdb provides this immuneACCESS table in a form limited to in-frame rearrangements. Some clones are lacking; in checked studies, under half of them reflect an unresolved V gene, and why the rest are absent is not known. The sample table contains around 230,000 clones; only one count was recorded for 65% to 90% of them. Of the sample, roughly 11% is held by the ten largest clones. The sequenced sample consisted of peripheral blood. The receptors derive from a man aged 45-65 years with COVID-19, enrolled during active disease.

The CDR3 region is CASTVVGREFTEAFF. CDR3 nucleotide sequence: TGTGCCAGCACGGTGGTGGGCAGGGAATTCACTGAAGCTTTCTTT. The chain has TRBV7-9 and TRBJ1-1; possible D gene TRBD1, 5 bases. In germline, CDR1 is SEHNR, CDR2 FQNEAQ (reference sequence). This CDR3 region has 15 residues. V gave up 7 bases and J gave up 4 bases, with 19 bases separating them. The complete variable domain, with remaining parts taken from reference TRBV7-9 and TRBJ1-1, reads DTGVSQNPRHKITKRGQNVTFRCDPISEHNRLYWYRQTLGQGPEFLTYFQNEAQLEKSRLLSDRFSAERPKGSFSTLEIQRTEQGDSAMYLCASTVVGREFTEAFFGQGTRLTVV.

The chain links TRBV5-4 to TRBJ2-1; 7 nucleotides agree with TRBD2. Germline assignment: CDR1 SGHNT and CDR2 YYREEE (reference sequence). This CDR3 is 15 amino acids long. V gave up 4 bases and J gave up 5 bases; unmatched junction bases: 9. The CDR3 loop reads CASSPQLAINNEQFF. As DNA, the CDR3 is TGTGCCAGCAGCCCACAACTAGCGATAAACAATGAGCAGTTCTTC.

The genes are TRBV7-6 and TRBJ2-2, with D possibly matching TRBD2 (5 bases). Trimming took 1 base from V and 4 from J, leaving 13 bases between them. Germline V gene sequence: CDR1 SGHVS, CDR2 FNYEAQ. CDR3 length: 16 amino acids. The CDR3 sequence: CASSLVRTSATGELFF. CDR3 bases: TGTGCCAGCAGCTTAGTTAGAACTAGTGCCACCGGGGAGCTGTTTTTT. Full variable domain (missing parts from reference TRBV7-6 and TRBJ2-2): GAGVSQSPRYKVTKRGQDVALRCDPISGHVSLYWYRQALGQGPEFLTYFNYEAQQDKSGLPNDRFSAERPEGSISTLTIQRTEQRDSAMYRCASSLVRTSATGELFFGEGSRLTVL.

V is TRBV18 and J is TRBJ1-2; 7 bases are shared with TRBD1. Germline V gives CDR1 KGHSH, CDR2 LQKENI. The junction had 8 bases not matched to a gene; V was cut back by 5 bases and J by 8 bases. There are 13 residues in the CDR3. CDR3 DNA: TGTGCCAGCTCAGCACAGGGGTCTGAGGGCTACACCTTC. Amino acids: CASSAQGSEGYTF.

This clone appeared once. This sequence joins TRBV3-1 (or the pseudogene TRBV3-2) and TRBJ1-5; D is ambiguous. The V gene's germline CDR1 is LGHDT and CDR2 YNNKEL (reference sequence). The CDR3 sequence is 14 residues long. Trimming cost V 1 base and J 6 bases, with 10 bases left between them. In DNA, the CDR3 is TGTGCCAGCAGCCAAGGGGAGGGCTTTCAGCCCCAGCATTTT. Translating gives CASSQGEGFQPQHF.

This clone is a singleton in its sample. The CDR3 nucleotides are TGTGCCAGCAGTTCGACAGGGATCCCAGAGACCCAGTACTTC. It yields the protein CASSSTGIPETQYF. The chain joins TRBV28 to TRBJ2-5; 7 bases match TRBD1. Germline CDR1 and CDR2: MDHEN and SYDVKM. The CDR3 runs 14 residues. The J segment lost 4 bases and the V segment lost 4 bases, leaving 6 bases of the junction unmatched.

This clone was recorded a few times. The chain joins TRBV7-9 to TRBJ1-1, with D hard to call. Germline-derived CDR1 and CDR2 are SEHNR and FQNEAQ (reference sequence). V lost 8 bases, J lost 10 bases, and 23 bases lay in between. The CDR3 covers 14 residues. CDR3 loop: CASDLSSGSWSAFF. CDR3 in DNA: TGTGCCAGCGACCTCTCTAGTGGGAGCTGGTCAGCTTTCTTT.

The chain is built from TRBV19 and TRBJ1-6; D perhaps matches TRBD1 (5 bases). The length of the CDR3 is 15 residues. Germline assignment: CDR1 LNHDA and CDR2 SQIVND (reference sequence). Trimming left V 2 bases short and J 7 bases short, with 12 bases between. The CDR3 is CASSIIGARNSPLHF. The CDR3 DNA reads as TGTGCCAGTAGTATAATAGGGGCTCGGAATTCACCCCTCCACTTT. Based on the CDR3 plus reference TRBV19 and TRBJ1-6, the full variable domain is DGGITQSPKYLFRKEGQNVTLSCEQNLNHDAMYWYRQDPGQGLRLIYYSQIVNDFQKGDIAEGYSVSREKKESFPLTVTSAQKNPTAFYLCASSIIGARNSPLHFGNGTRLTVT.

The chain links TRBV18 to TRBJ2-7; D is unresolved. Germline values: CDR1 KGHSH, CDR2 LQKENI. The CDR3 contains 13 residues. V was clipped by 3 bases and J by 9 bases, with 15 bases between them. The CDR3 nucleotides read TGTGCCAGCTCACCTGGCTTGCAGGCTGCGCAGTACTTC. This codes for CASSPGLQAAQYF.

A word on this clone: Other DNA variants within this sample encode the same CDR3. The chain combines TRBV5-1 with TRBJ1-1; D not resolved. V gave up 0 bases and J gave up 8 bases, with 8 bases separating them. CDR1 SGHRS and CDR2 YFSETQ come from the germline V gene. The CDR3 has 12 residues. This CDR3 reads CASSLGQAEAFF. The CDR3, as DNA: TGCGCCAGCAGCTTGGGGCAGGCCGAAGCTTTCTTT.

The count of this clone is one. This rearrangement joins TRBV7-2 to TRBJ2-2; 7 nucleotides agree with TRBD1. Unmatched junction bases numbered 4, after V lost 5 bases and J lost 4 bases. There are 14 residues in the CDR3. Per germline, CDR1 SGHTA and CDR2 FQGNSA. CDR3 in amino acids: CASSRTGGTGELFF. The CDR3 nucleotides are TGTGCCAGCAGCCGGACAGGAGGCACCGGGGAGCTGTTTTTT. Full variable domain (missing parts from reference TRBV7-2 and TRBJ2-2): GAGVSQSPSNKVTEKGKDVELRCDPISGHTALYWYRQSLGQGLEFLIYFQGNSAPDKSGLPSDRFSAERTGGSVSTLTIQRTQQEDSAVYLCASSRTGGTGELFFGEGSRLTVL.

The chain recombines TRBV18 with TRBJ2-7; D may be TRBD2 (5 bases). This CDR3 spans 14 amino acids. V gave up 0 bases and J gave up 5 bases, with 11 bases separating them. Germline loops: CDR1 KGHSH, CDR2 LQKENI. CDR3 residues: CASSPPNGMDEQYF. CDR3 bases: TGTGCCAGCTCACCACCTAACGGGATGGACGAGCAGTACTTC.

This chain links TRBV9 with TRBJ2-3, with 9 bases matching TRBD1. J lost 2 bases, V lost 0 bases, and 13 bases had no gene match. The CDR3 has 19 residues. Germline CDR1 is SGDLS and CDR2 is YYNGEE. The CDR3 DNA is TGTGCCAGCAGCGTAGCTACTCTGGGGACAGGGCAGTTCACAGATACGCAGTATTTT. The encoded protein is CASSVATLGTGQFTDTQYF.

V and J are TRBV4-2 and TRBJ2-3, with TRBD2 matching 7 bases. The CDR3 loop spans 16 amino acids. V shed 4 bases, J shed 3 bases, and the junction held 10 bases outside the gene matches. Germline V gene data show CDR1 as LGHNA and CDR2 as YNFKEQ. In DNA form, the CDR3 reads TGTGCCAGCAGCCCCAAGGGGAGGGAAGAGACAGATACGCAGTATTTT. Translating it yields CASSPKGREETDTQYF.

V gene TRBV6-4 combines with J gene TRBJ1-6, with D hard to call. The CDR3 runs to 12 residues. Per the germline V gene, CDR1 is MRHNA and CDR2 is SNTAGT. With 0 bases removed from V and 13 bases from J, the gap between germline ends came to 7 bases. The CDR3 here is CASSDSTGPLHF. The CDR3 coding sequence is TGTGCCAGCAGTGACTCGACGGGGCCCCTCCACTTT.

This rearrangement joins TRBV4-2 to TRBJ2-2, with 15 bases lining up with TRBD2. The V gene end was trimmed by 4 bases and the J gene end by 8 bases; junction bases not matched to a gene: 2. CDR1 is LGHNA and CDR2 is YNFKEQ in the germline V gene. The CDR3 is 15 residues long. CDR3 sequence (DNA): TGTGCCAGCAGCCGAGGACTAGCGGGAGGGGGGGAGCTGTTTTTT. Protein: CASSRGLAGGGELFF.

The rearrangement joins TRBV28 to TRBJ2-3; TRBD2 matches at 16 bases. CDR1 and CDR2 from the germline V gene are MDHEN and SYDVKM. V was clipped by 5 bases and J by 2 bases; unmatched bases: 16. The CDR3 runs 21 residues. The CDR3 DNA reads as TGTGCCAGCAGTATTAATCCGGGACTAGCGGGGGGGCCTAGAGACACAGATACGCAGTATTTT. It translates to CASSINPGLAGGPRDTDTQYF.

The chain uses TRBV11-3 and TRBJ2-1; TRBD2 aligns across 7 bases. This CDR3 is 14 amino acids long. The V segment lost 4 bases and the J segment 6 bases; nucleotides outside the gene matches: 6. In germline, CDR1 is SGHNT, CDR2 YENEEA. The CDR3, as DNA: TGTGCCAGCAGCTCATTATCGGGGGGCAATGAGCAGTTCTTC. This translates into CASSSLSGGNEQFF. The full variable domain, its missing parts supplied by reference TRBV11-3 and TRBJ2-1, is EAGVVQSPRYKIIEKKQPVAFWCNPISGHNTLYWYLQNLGQGPELLIRYENEEAVDDSQLPKDRFSAERLKGVDSTLKIQPAELGDSAVYLCASSSLSGGNEQFFGPGTRLTVL.

For the CDR3, the DNA is TGTGCCAGCAGTTCTTATACAGTTGAGCAGTTCTTC. It is translated as CASSSYTVEQFF. This chain links TRBV6-2 or TRBV6-3 with TRBJ2-1, with no clear D. The V gene lost 4 bases and the J gene lost 9 bases, with 10 bases spanning the gap. From germline, CDR1 is MNHEY and CDR2 SVGEGT. This CDR3 is built from 12 residues.

A single count supports this clone. The rearrangement links TRBV25-1 to TRBJ2-6; the D gene is possibly TRBD1 (6 bases). The CDR3 is 16 amino acids. Trimming pared 5 bases from V and 0 bases from J, leaving 11 bases between. CDR1 MGHDK and CDR2 SYGVNS come from the germline V gene. CDR3 DNA: TGTGCCAGCAGTAACAACAGGGACTCTGGGGCCAACGTCCTGACTTTC. This sequence encodes CASSNNRDSGANVLTF.

In its sample, this clone was seen once. The J gene is TRBJ1-4, the V gene TRBV2; D is possibly TRBD1 (5 bases). CDR3 length: 13 amino acids. Trimming removed 7 bases from V and 4 bases from J, with 10 bases in between. Germline V lookup: CDR1 SNHLY, CDR2 FYNNEI. CDR3 DNA: TGTGCCAGCATCCCAAGGGGTAATGAAAAACTGTTTTTT. The encoded protein is CASIPRGNEKLFF.